This T cell receptor beta chain was identified during a study of T cell responses to AZD1222 COVID-19 vaccine. Study-level results: The donor cohort was predominantly white British with a female majority, and clonal diversity may have been underestimated. In all cases, repertoires were sampled only after the peak T cell response. Spike was spanned by vaccine-associated CD4 TCRs, which were dominant at 160-218 and 743-854. A rise in Spike-specific TCR breadth and depth followed two AZD1222 doses.

TCRdb's copy holds only in-frame clones and misses some; the assay was immunoSEQ multiplex PCR. The table lists about 150,000 clones, around 93% of them singletons. Worth noting for this clone: Antigen unknown.

V was pared by 0 bases and J by 2 bases, with 1 base of the junction left unmatched. CDR3 length: 16 residues. CDR1 is LGHNA, CDR2 YNFKEQ, per germline. The source was peripheral blood, collected on day 0 of AZD1222 vaccination. This TCR came from an adult in good health. The chain links TRBV4-2 to TRBJ2-1; 10 nucleotides align to TRBD2. CDR3 nucleotide sequence: TGTGCCAGCAGCCAAGACGGGACTAGCGCCTACAATGAGCAGTTCTTC. Protein product: CASSQDGTSAYNEQFF.